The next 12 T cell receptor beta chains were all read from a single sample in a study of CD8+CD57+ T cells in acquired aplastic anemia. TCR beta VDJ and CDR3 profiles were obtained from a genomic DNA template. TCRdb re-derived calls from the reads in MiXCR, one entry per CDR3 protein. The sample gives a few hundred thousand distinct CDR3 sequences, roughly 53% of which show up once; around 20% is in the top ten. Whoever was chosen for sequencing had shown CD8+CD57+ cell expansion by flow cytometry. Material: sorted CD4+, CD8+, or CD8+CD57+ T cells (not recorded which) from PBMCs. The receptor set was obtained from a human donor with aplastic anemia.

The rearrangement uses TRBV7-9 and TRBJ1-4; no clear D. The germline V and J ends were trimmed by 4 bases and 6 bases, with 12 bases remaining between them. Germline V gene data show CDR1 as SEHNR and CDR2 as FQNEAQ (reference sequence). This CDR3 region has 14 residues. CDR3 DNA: TGTGCCAGCAGCTCCCTTACCTACTATGAAAAACTGTTTTTT. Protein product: CASSSLTYYEKLFF.

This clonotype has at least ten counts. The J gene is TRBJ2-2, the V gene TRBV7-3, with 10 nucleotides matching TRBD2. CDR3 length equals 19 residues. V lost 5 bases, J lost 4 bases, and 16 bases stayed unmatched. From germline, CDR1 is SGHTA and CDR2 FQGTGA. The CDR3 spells CASSIAGGVSLPGTGELFF. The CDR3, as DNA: TGTGCCAGCAGCATAGCGGGGGGAGTCTCCCTCCCGGGCACCGGGGAGCTGTTTTTT.

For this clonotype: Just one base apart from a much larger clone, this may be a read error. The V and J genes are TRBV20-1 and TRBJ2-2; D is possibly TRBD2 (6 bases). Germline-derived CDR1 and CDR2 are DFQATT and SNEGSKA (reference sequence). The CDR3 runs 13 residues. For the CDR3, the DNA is TGCAGTGCTAGCGGGGGTAACACCGGGGAGCTGCTTTTT. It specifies CSASGGNTGELLF.

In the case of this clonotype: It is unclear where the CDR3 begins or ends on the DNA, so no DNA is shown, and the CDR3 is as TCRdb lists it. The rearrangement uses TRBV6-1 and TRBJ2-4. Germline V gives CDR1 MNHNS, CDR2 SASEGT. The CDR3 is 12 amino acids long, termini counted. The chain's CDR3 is CASSSTSGIQYF.

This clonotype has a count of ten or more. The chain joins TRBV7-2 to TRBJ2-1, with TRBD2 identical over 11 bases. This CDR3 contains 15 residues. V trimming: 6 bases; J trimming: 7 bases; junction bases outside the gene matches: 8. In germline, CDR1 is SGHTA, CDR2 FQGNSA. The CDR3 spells CASSSLAGGPNEQFF. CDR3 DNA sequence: TGTGCCAGCAGTTCTTTAGCGGGGGGGCCAAATGAGCAGTTCTTC.

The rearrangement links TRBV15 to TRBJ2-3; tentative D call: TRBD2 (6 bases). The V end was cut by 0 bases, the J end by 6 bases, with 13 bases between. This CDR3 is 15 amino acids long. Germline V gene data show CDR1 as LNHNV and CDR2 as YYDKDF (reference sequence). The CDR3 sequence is CATSREELASDTQYF. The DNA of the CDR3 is TGTGCCACCAGCAGAGAGGAACTAGCTAGTGATACGCAGTATTTT.

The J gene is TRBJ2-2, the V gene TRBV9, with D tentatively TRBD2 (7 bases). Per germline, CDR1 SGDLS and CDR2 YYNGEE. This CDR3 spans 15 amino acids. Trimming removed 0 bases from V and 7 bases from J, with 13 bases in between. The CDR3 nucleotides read TGTGCCAGCAGCGTAGTGGAGGGGGACTACGGGGAGCTGTTTTTT. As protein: CASSVVEGDYGELFF.

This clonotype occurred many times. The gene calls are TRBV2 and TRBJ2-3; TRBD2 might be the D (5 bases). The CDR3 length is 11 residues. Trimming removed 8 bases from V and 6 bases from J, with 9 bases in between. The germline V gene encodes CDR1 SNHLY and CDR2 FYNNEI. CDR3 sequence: CASSQRDTQYF. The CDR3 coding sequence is TGTGCCAGCTCCCAGCGGGATACGCAGTATTTT.

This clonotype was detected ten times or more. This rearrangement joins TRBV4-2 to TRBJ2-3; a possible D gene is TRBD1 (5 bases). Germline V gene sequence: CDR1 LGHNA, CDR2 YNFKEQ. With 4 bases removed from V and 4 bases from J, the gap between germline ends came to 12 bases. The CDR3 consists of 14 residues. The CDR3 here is CASSPTQGSDTQYF. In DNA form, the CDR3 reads TGTGCCAGCAGCCCGACCCAGGGTTCAGATACGCAGTATTTT.

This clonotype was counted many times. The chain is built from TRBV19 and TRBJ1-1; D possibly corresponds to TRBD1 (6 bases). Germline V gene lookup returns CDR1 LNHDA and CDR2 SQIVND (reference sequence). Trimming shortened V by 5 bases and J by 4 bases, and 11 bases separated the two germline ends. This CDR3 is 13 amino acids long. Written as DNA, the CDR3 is TGTGCCAGTAGTCTACAGGGTCCCACTGAAGCTTTCTTT. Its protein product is CASSLQGPTEAFF. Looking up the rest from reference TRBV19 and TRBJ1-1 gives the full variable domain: DGGITQSPKYLFRKEGQNVTLSCEQNLNHDAMYWYRQDPGQGLRLIYYSQIVNDFQKGDIAEGYSVSREKKESFPLTVTSAQKNPTAFYLCASSLQGPTEAFFGQGTRLTVV.

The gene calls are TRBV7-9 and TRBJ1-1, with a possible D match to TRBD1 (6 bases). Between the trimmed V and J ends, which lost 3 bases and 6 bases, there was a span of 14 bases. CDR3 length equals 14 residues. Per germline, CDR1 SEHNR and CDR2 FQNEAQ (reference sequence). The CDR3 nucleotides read TGTGCCAGCAGCTTGGAGGGGACATATCCTGAAGCTTTCTTT. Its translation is CASSLEGTYPEAFF.

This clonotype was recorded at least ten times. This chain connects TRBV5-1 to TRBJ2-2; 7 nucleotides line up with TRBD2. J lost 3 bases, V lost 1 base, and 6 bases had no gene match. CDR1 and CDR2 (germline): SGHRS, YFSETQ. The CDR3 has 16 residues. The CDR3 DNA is TGCGCCAGCAGCTTGAATCCGGGAGGCGACACCGGGGAGCTGTTTTTT. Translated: CASSLNPGGDTGELFF.